This T cell receptor (beta chain) was sequenced in a study of blood T cells in healthy people across ages. The CDR3 spans 15 residues. Per germline, CDR1 MNHEY and CDR2 SMNVEV (reference sequence). Sample-barcoded 5' priming and a J-beta primer mix drove a second PCR of roughly 7 to 11 cycles. One entry per CDR3 protein results from TCRdb running MiXCR on the 5' RACE reads. The sample lists 1.4 million to 1.5 million distinct CDR3 sequences, 42% seen once, with roughly 7.9% in the top ten. Each donor supplied approximately 10 milliliters of peripheral blood. The clonotype was recovered from a woman in her late teens or twenties in good health. The rearrangement links TRBV27 to TRBJ2-7; D tentatively reads TRBD1 or TRBD2 (5 bases each). The J call may be faulty, since TRBJ2-5 better matches the DNA end. The sequenced sample was blood. As DNA, the CDR3 is TGTGCCAGCAGTTTCACACTAGGGGTTTGGGAGACCCAGTACTTC. This gives the protein CASSFTLGVWETQYF.